Below, one T cell receptor (beta chain) is given with its context. V lost 2 bases to trimming and J lost 8 bases; unmatched junction nucleotides: 13. There are 16 residues in the CDR3. Germline-derived CDR1 and CDR2 are LNHDA and SQIVND (reference sequence). Sequencing used immunoSEQ multiplex PCR; TCRdb keeps in-frame clones, though not all of them. The table lists 60,000 to 75,000 clones, approximately 89% of them singletons. The sample is drawn from a study of control samples from healthy donors and cancer patients. The chain couples TRBV19 to TRBJ2-3, with TRBD2 matching 7 bases. The source material was PBMCs. The source of this sequence is a woman aged 45-59 years with head and neck cancer. CDR3 residues: CASSISGAGDRGTQYF. The CDR3, as DNA: TGTGCCAGTAGTATAAGCGGGGCTGGAGATCGGGGTACGCAGTATTTT.